Included here is one T cell receptor (beta chain) sequence, with context. Its target is unknown. This sample was taken from a study of tumor-infiltrating lymphocytes in localized non-small cell lung cancer. Trimming shortened V by 4 bases and J by 1 base, and 8 bases separated the two germline ends. Germline assignment: CDR1 SGHRS and CDR2 YFSETQ. There are 13 residues in the CDR3. Some clones are missing from TCRdb's copy, which holds only in-frame ones; the method was immunoSEQ multiplex PCR. The profile shows around 15,000 clones, 80% of them singletons. Study observations and caveats: Compared with uninvolved lung, tumors showed higher T cell infiltration by TCRbeta sequencing. No T-cell fraction difference was seen between IM1 and IM2 tumors.

Material for sequencing was uninvolved lung tissue not adjacent to the tumor. The chain links TRBV5-1 to TRBJ1-1; weak D call: TRBD1 (5 bases). The source of this sequence is a human donor with non-small cell lung cancer. The CDR3 spells CASSIGQNTEAFF. CDR3 in DNA: TGCGCCAGCAGCATAGGACAGAACACTGAAGCTTTCTTT.